The 17 T cell receptor beta chains listed next were all sequenced from one sample in a study of CD8 T cells in ankylosing spondylitis. Study-wide results and caveats: Seven to nine highly homologous variants formed a TCR beta motif that appeared characteristic of ankylosing spondylitis blood.

One entry per CDR3 protein, called by TCRdb with MiXCR from the 5' RACE reads. The sample gives about 500,000 distinct CDR3 sequences, over 9.5% of which show up once; 6.8% is in the top ten. The antigens these receptors bind are not known. Material for sequencing was blood, either unsorted or a sorted T cell fraction (not recorded which). The source is a male donor with ankylosing spondylitis.

This clonotype has just a few counts. This chain links TRBV6-5 with TRBJ1-1; a weak D match, TRBD1 (5 bases). Trimming cost V 0 bases and J 4 bases, with 12 bases left between them. This CDR3 comprises 15 residues. The germline CDR1 and CDR2 sequences are MNHEY and SVGAGI. The CDR3 protein is CASSYSRGGSTEAFF. DNA for the CDR3: TGTGCCAGCAGTTACTCGCGGGGGGGATCCACTGAAGCTTTCTTT.

This clonotype was counted ten times or more. The chain has TRBV5-1 and TRBJ2-5; TRBD2 might be the D (6 bases). V was pared by 2 bases and J by 5 bases, with 13 bases between. The CDR3 spans 14 residues. Germline V gene lookup returns CDR1 SGHRS and CDR2 YFSETQ. For the CDR3, the DNA is TGCGCCAGCAGCTTTCAGGGACTTATGGAGACCCAGTACTTC. Translated, it gives CASSFQGLMETQYF.

This clonotype has just a few counts. The junction departs from the called germline gene at one end, perhaps through a read error. The chain carries TRBV29-1 and TRBJ2-1; D remains unclear. There are 16 residues in the CDR3. Germline lookup yields CDR1 SQVTM and CDR2 ANQGSEA. In DNA form, the CDR3 reads TGCAGCGTGGAAGGGCCGGAGCGAGCCTCCTACAATGAGCAGTTCTTC. Translating it yields CSVEGPERASYNEQFF.

The V gene is TRBV18, the J gene TRBJ2-7, with 8 bases lining up with TRBD1. V dropped 0 bases and J dropped 0; count of bases not matched to a gene: 1. The CDR3 covers 15 residues. Germline V gene data show CDR1 as KGHSH and CDR2 as LQKENI. CDR3 DNA sequence: TGTGCCAGCTCACCACCAGACAGGGGCTCCTACGAGCAGTACTTC. It specifies CASSPPDRGSYEQYF. Combining the CDR3 with reference TRBV18 and TRBJ2-7 gives the whole variable domain NAGVMQNPRHLVRRRGQEARLRCSPMKGHSHVYWYRQLPEEGLKFMVYLQKENIIDESGMPKERFSAEFPKEGPSILRIQQVVRGDSAAYFCASSPPDRGSYEQYFGPGTRLTVT.

This clonotype showed up just a few times. The chain carries TRBV6-5 and TRBJ1-1; D uncertain. The length of the CDR3 is 15 residues. V lost 1 base, J lost 2 bases, and 11 bases lay in between. Germline values: CDR1 MNHEY, CDR2 SVGAGI. CDR3 in amino acids: CASSYLDKANTEAFF. The CDR3 coding sequence is TGTGCCAGCAGTTACTTAGACAAGGCAAACACTGAAGCTTTCTTT.

V gene TRBV14 combines with J gene TRBJ2-7; TRBD2 agrees at 10 bases. CDR1 SGHDN and CDR2 FVKESK come from the germline V gene. After removal of 4 bases from V and 7 bases from J, the junction contained 7 bases not matched to a gene. The CDR3 extends over 14 amino acids. CDR3 region: CASSPGLARREQYF. CDR3 nucleotide sequence: TGTGCCAGCAGCCCGGGACTAGCGAGGAGGGAGCAGTACTTC.

J is TRBJ2-5 and V is TRBV5-5; 8 nucleotides line up with TRBD1. CDR1 is SGHKS, CDR2 YYEKEE, per germline (reference sequence). With 0 bases clipped from V and 6 bases from J, the junction kept 4 bases outside the gene matches. The CDR3 extends over 14 amino acids. The CDR3 DNA reads as TGTGCCAGCAGCTTGGACAGGGGGAGGAAGACCCAGTACTTC. Translating it yields CASSLDRGRKTQYF.

In its sample, this clonotype was seen many times. This chain joins TRBV24-1 and TRBJ1-2, with D unclear. Trimming stripped 4 bases from V and 6 bases from J, with 8 bases between. The CDR3 extends over 12 amino acids. Germline assignment: CDR1 KGHDR and CDR2 SFDVKD. The CDR3 sequence is CATSDRTDGYTF. The CDR3 DNA follows: TGTGCCACCAGTGACAGGACGGATGGCTACACCTTC.

This clonotype has just a few counts. The rearrangement joins TRBV11-3 to TRBJ2-3; 11 nucleotides align to TRBD2. This CDR3 region has 16 residues. Germline CDR1 is SGHNT and CDR2 is YENEEA. The trim removed 6 bases at V and 2 bases at J, leaving 7 bases unmatched. The CDR3 sequence: CASSPGTSGYTDTQYF. The CDR3 nucleotides read TGTGCCAGCAGTCCCGGGACTAGCGGATACACAGATACGCAGTATTTT.

The J gene is TRBJ2-1, the V gene TRBV18; D is uncertain. V lost 5 bases and J lost 7, with 9 bases in between. The CDR3 is 12 amino acids. Germline V gene sequence: CDR1 KGHSH, CDR2 LQKENI. The DNA of the CDR3 is TGTGCCAGCTCAGAGACCGAGAATGAGCAGTTCTTC. It encodes CASSETENEQFF.

The J gene is TRBJ2-5, the V gene TRBV20-1, with D unclear. Per the germline V gene, CDR1 is DFQATT and CDR2 is SNEGSKA (reference sequence). Trimming stripped 1 base from V and 3 bases from J, with 6 bases between. This CDR3 region has 12 residues. CDR3 in DNA: TGCAGTGCTAGAGGTCTAGAAGAGACCCAGTACTTC. Its translation is CSARGLEETQYF.

The chain recombines TRBV7-2 with TRBJ2-5; 10 bases fit TRBD1. Germline V gene lookup returns CDR1 SGHTA and CDR2 FQGNSA. The CDR3 contains 15 residues. The trim removed 5 bases at V and 4 bases at J, leaving 7 bases unmatched. The CDR3, as DNA: TGTGCCAGCAGCCGGAGGACAGGGGGTGGAGAGACCCAGTACTTC. Amino acid sequence: CASSRRTGGGETQYF.

This clonotype showed up just a few times. The V and J genes are TRBV18 and TRBJ1-2; D possibly corresponds to TRBD1 (6 bases). V was pared by 3 bases and J by 4 bases, with 12 bases between. There are 14 residues in the CDR3. Per the germline V gene, CDR1 is KGHSH and CDR2 is LQKENI. The CDR3 here is CASSPQTDSYGYTF. The CDR3 DNA reads as TGTGCCAGCTCACCCCAGACGGACAGCTATGGCTACACCTTC.

The sample holds a few counts of this clonotype. The rearrangement uses TRBV7-2 and TRBJ2-7, with 7 nucleotides matching TRBD2. The junction had 8 bases not matched to a gene; V was cut back by 4 bases and J by 2 bases. CDR1 and CDR2 (germline): SGHTA, FQGNSA. The length of the CDR3 is 15 residues. CDR3 nucleotides: TGTGCCAGCAGCTGGGGGGAGGGGACGGCCTACGAGCAGTACTTC. Residues: CASSWGEGTAYEQYF.

V is TRBV11-2 and J is TRBJ1-2; tentative D call: TRBD1 (6 bases). The germline gives CDR1 SGHAT, CDR2 FQNNGV. Trimming shortened V by 1 base and J by 4 bases, and 16 bases separated the two germline ends. The CDR3 contains 16 residues. DNA of the CDR3: TGTGCCAGCAGCTTAGCTCTGGGGGGGCTCTCCTATGGCTACACCTTC. This translates into CASSLALGGLSYGYTF.

The V call is TRBV20-1, the J call TRBJ2-7; 12 bases line up with TRBD2. The CDR3 totals 16 residues. J gave up 9 bases and V 4 bases, and 16 bases lay outside the gene matches. Germline CDR1 DFQATT, CDR2 SNEGSKA (reference sequence). The DNA for the CDR3 is TGCAGTGCTACTTCGATTCGGACTAGCGGGACTGATGCGCAGTACTTC. This codes for CSATSIRTSGTDAQYF.

The chain has TRBV5-1 and TRBJ1-4, with D possibly matching TRBD1 (5 bases). Trimming removed 3 bases from V and 8 bases from J, with 20 bases in between. This CDR3 comprises 16 residues. Germline-derived CDR1 and CDR2 are SGHRS and YFSETQ. This CDR3 reads CASSSERGSAPEKLFF. CDR3 DNA sequence: TGCGCCAGCAGCTCCGAGAGGGGTAGCGCCCCCGAAAAACTGTTTTTT.